These 32 T cell receptor beta chains came from one sample sequenced in a study of shared clonotypes between healthy human individuals. Using immunoSEQ multiplex PCR, the repertoire was profiled, and TCRdb retains in-frame clones only, with some absent. The sample records hundreds of thousands of clones, 70% to 80% being singletons. Specimen: PBMCs. These receptors all come from a woman in her forties in good health. Some clones in this sample may be carry-over from other donors' samples.

This clone has just a few counts. The CDR3 nucleotides are TGTGCCAGCACGAGGGGACTCCAAGAGACCCAGTACTTC. Translating it yields CASTRGLQETQYF. V usage is TRBV2 and J usage is TRBJ2-5, with a possible D match to TRBD2 (6 bases). CDR1 is SNHLY, CDR2 FYNNEI, per germline. The ends were cut back, 7 bases at V and 1 base at J, with 10 bases in the middle. This CDR3 spans 13 amino acids.

The chain is built from TRBV14 and TRBJ2-1, with unresolved D. The CDR3 runs 13 residues. The V gene lost 3 bases and the J gene lost 7 bases, with 10 bases spanning the gap. The germline V gene has CDR1 SGHDN and CDR2 FVKESK. CDR3 coding DNA: TGTGCCAGCAGCCACGAGTCAGGAAATGAGCAGTTCTTC. Translated: CASSHESGNEQFF.

This sequence joins TRBV27 and TRBJ2-5, with 7 bases fitting TRBD1. V was pared by 6 bases and J by 2 bases, with 9 bases of the junction left unmatched. Germline CDR1 is MNHEY and CDR2 is SMNVEV (reference sequence). The CDR3 totals 15 residues. The CDR3 region is CASSAVTGAQETQYF. Written as DNA, the CDR3 is TGTGCCAGCAGCGCCGTAACAGGGGCACAAGAGACCCAGTACTTC.

The CDR3 DNA reads TGCGCCAGCAGCGTAGGGGGCATTGGCACTGAAGCTTTCTTT. Its translation: CASSVGGIGTEAFF. The gene calls are TRBV5-1 and TRBJ1-1; 7 bases line up with TRBD1. The CDR3 is 14 residues long. J was trimmed by 4 bases and V by 4 bases; bases with no gene match: 7. Germline assignment: CDR1 SGHRS and CDR2 YFSETQ.

This clone was picked up one time. The chain couples TRBV29-1 to TRBJ1-1; D unresolved. Trimming cost V 7 bases and J 3 bases, with 9 bases left between them. Germline values: CDR1 SQVTM, CDR2 ANQGSEA. The CDR3 has 11 residues. The CDR3 loop is CSGAGDTEAFF. In DNA, the CDR3 is TGCAGCGGGGCCGGGGACACTGAAGCTTTCTTT.

The CDR3, as DNA: TGTGCCAGCTCACCAGCGCTAGCGGGAGGCTACGAGCAGTACTTC. It is translated as CASSPALAGGYEQYF. This rearrangement joins TRBV18 to TRBJ2-7; 11 nucleotides line up with TRBD2. This CDR3 spans 15 amino acids. Germline V gene sequence: CDR1 KGHSH, CDR2 LQKENI. V gave up 2 bases and J gave up 3 bases; unmatched junction bases: 3.

CDR3 in DNA: TGTGCCAGCAGTTCCCTGGGGGTAGAGACCCAGTACTTC. It codes for CASSSLGVETQYF. This rearrangement joins TRBV5-6 to TRBJ2-5; D could derive from TRBD1 or TRBD2 (5 bases each). Germline CDR1 SGHDT, CDR2 YYEEEE. This CDR3 is built from 13 residues. The V end was cut by 5 bases, the J end by 4 bases, with 12 bases between.

This clone appeared a single time. The gene calls are TRBV4-2 and TRBJ2-5, with 9 bases fitting TRBD1. The J call may be incorrect, as the DNA end agrees better with TRBJ2-7. Germline V gene lookup returns CDR1 LGHNA and CDR2 YNFKEQ. The CDR3 is made up of 15 amino acids. The CDR3 protein is CASSQGGGQGREQYF. In DNA, the CDR3 is TGTGCCAGCAGCCAGGGCGGGGGACAGGGTCGCGAGCAGTACTTC.

The V gene is TRBV19, the J gene TRBJ1-2; TRBD1 is a possible D gene (6 bases). The CDR3 contains 14 residues. CDR1 is LNHDA and CDR2 is SQIVND in the germline V gene (reference sequence). Deletions cut 7 bases from V and 6 bases from J, with 18 bases between. The CDR3 DNA reads TGTGCCAGTACCCTCGGGCAGGGGTATAATGGCTACACCTTC. This encodes CASTLGQGYNGYTF. The full variable domain, in which reference TRBV19 and TRBJ1-2 provide the parts outside the CDR3, is DGGITQSPKYLFRKEGQNVTLSCEQNLNHDAMYWYRQDPGQGLRLIYYSQIVNDFQKGDIAEGYSVSREKKESFPLTVTSAQKNPTAFYLCASTLGQGYNGYTFGSGTRLTVV.

Here the CDR3 DNA reads TGTGCCAGCAGTTTTGGGCTCTCTGAAGCTTTCTTT. The encoded protein is CASSFGLSEAFF. The chain uses TRBV28 and TRBJ1-1; D remains ambiguous. The CDR3 runs 12 residues. Trimming took off 3 bases at V and 6 bases at J, with 8 bases between the two ends. The germline CDR1 and CDR2 sequences are MDHEN and SYDVKM.

The gene calls are TRBV28 and TRBJ1-2, with D possibly matching TRBD1 (6 bases). The germline CDR1 and CDR2 sequences are MDHEN and SYDVKM. Trimming left V 6 bases short and J 5 bases short, with 16 bases between. The CDR3 has 14 residues. The CDR3: CASSPWTVMYGYTF. In DNA form, the CDR3 reads TGTGCCAGCAGCCCCTGGACAGTTATGTATGGCTACACCTTC.

V gene TRBV7-9 combines with J gene TRBJ1-6; perhaps TRBD1 as D (5 bases). With 7 bases removed from V and 10 bases from J, the gap between germline ends came to 17 bases. This CDR3 region has 14 residues. Per the germline V gene, CDR1 is SEHNR and CDR2 is FQNEAQ (reference sequence). CDR3 residues: CASTPGYSTSPLHF. The CDR3 DNA reads as TGTGCCAGCACCCCAGGGTATTCGACCTCACCCCTCCACTTT. Combining the CDR3 with reference TRBV7-9 and TRBJ1-6 gives the whole variable domain DTGVSQNPRHKITKRGQNVTFRCDPISEHNRLYWYRQTLGQGPEFLTYFQNEAQLEKSRLLSDRFSAERPKGSFSTLEIQRTEQGDSAMYLCASTPGYSTSPLHFGNGTRLTVT.

The V call is TRBV7-2, the J call TRBJ2-7; 10 positions match TRBD2. The ends lost 5 bases at V and 2 bases at J; junction bases unmatched: 6. The CDR3 is 15 amino acids. Germline CDR1 is SGHTA and CDR2 is FQGNSA. CDR3 protein: CASSLRTSGPYEQYF. As DNA, the CDR3 is TGTGCCAGCAGCCTGAGGACTAGCGGACCCTACGAGCAGTACTTC. Drawing the rest from reference TRBV7-2 and TRBJ2-7, the complete variable domain is GAGVSQSPSNKVTEKGKDVELRCDPISGHTALYWYRQSLGQGLEFLIYFQGNSAPDKSGLPSDRFSAERTGGSVSTLTIQRTQQEDSAVYLCASSLRTSGPYEQYFGPGTRLTVT.

The chain combines TRBV7-2 with TRBJ1-4, with D unresolved. The V end was cut by 2 bases, the J end by 8 bases, with 18 bases between. CDR1 and CDR2 (germline): SGHTA, FQGNSA. The length of the CDR3 is 16 residues. The CDR3: CASSLNPGRIGEKLFF. The CDR3 coding sequence is TGTGCCAGCAGCTTAAACCCGGGAAGGATCGGAGAAAAACTGTTTTTT.

This clone was observed once. This chain links TRBV7-2 with TRBJ2-7; 7 bases align to TRBD1. With 10 bases clipped from V and 2 bases from J, the junction kept 8 bases outside the gene matches. In germline, CDR1 is SGHTA, CDR2 FQGNSA. The CDR3 is 13 amino acids. This CDR3 reads CAISGQAAYEQYF. Written as DNA, the CDR3 is TGTGCCATCTCAGGACAGGCGGCCTACGAGCAGTACTTC. Looking up the rest from reference TRBV7-2 and TRBJ2-7 gives the full variable domain: GAGVSQSPSNKVTEKGKDVELRCDPISGHTALYWYRQSLGQGLEFLIYFQGNSAPDKSGLPSDRFSAERTGGSVSTLTIQRTQQEDSAVYLCAISGQAAYEQYFGPGTRLTVT.

This clone appeared once. The chain joins TRBV27 to TRBJ1-1, with D possibly TRBD1 on 5 matching bases. The CDR3 has 13 residues. Germline assignment: CDR1 MNHEY and CDR2 SMNVEV (reference sequence). Between the trimmed V and J ends, which lost 2 bases and 12 bases, there was a span of 16 bases. The CDR3: CASSLGVAGRSFF. The CDR3 nucleotides are TGTGCCAGCAGTTTAGGGGTGGCAGGGAGGTCTTTCTTT.

This clone came up once. V is TRBV27 and J is TRBJ2-6, with D possibly matching TRBD1 (6 bases). CDR3 length equals 16 residues. The V end was cut by 5 bases, the J end by 3 bases, with 14 bases between. From germline, CDR1 is MNHEY and CDR2 SMNVEV (reference sequence). The CDR3 DNA is TGTGCCAGCAGTATCCGGGACAAAAATGGGGCCAACGTCCTGACTTTC. It is translated as CASSIRDKNGANVLTF.

The sample holds a few counts of this clone. This chain joins TRBV28 and TRBJ2-3; 12 nucleotides agree with TRBD2. Unmatched junction bases numbered 3, after V lost 6 bases and J lost 2 bases. The length of the CDR3 is 15 residues. The germline V gene has CDR1 MDHEN and CDR2 SYDVKM. CDR3 region: CASRRLAGDTDTQYF. The CDR3 DNA follows: TGTGCCAGCAGAAGACTAGCGGGAGACACAGATACGCAGTATTTT.

The chain recombines TRBV4-1 with TRBJ2-7; 13 bases agree with TRBD2. The CDR3 totals 16 residues. Germline trimming cut 4 bases from V and 2 bases from J; bases unmatched to any gene: 5. Germline V CDR1 and CDR2: MGHRA, YSYEKL. The DNA for the CDR3 is TGCGCCAGCAGCCTCTCCGGGACTAGCGGGACCTACGAGCAGTACTTC. Translating it yields CASSLSGTSGTYEQYF.

This clone was seen more than once but under ten times. This chain uses TRBV18 with TRBJ1-3; 7 nucleotides agree with TRBD1. This CDR3 has 15 residues. Trimming took 5 bases from V and 3 from J; bases not matched to a gene: 7. Germline-derived CDR1 and CDR2 are KGHSH and LQKENI. As DNA, the CDR3 is TGTGCCAGCTCAGCCCCTACAGGGGTTGGAAACACCATATATTTT. Protein product: CASSAPTGVGNTIYF.

This sequence joins TRBV27 and TRBJ2-3, with a weak D call TRBD2 (5 bases). V was clipped by 3 bases and J by 5 bases, with 15 bases between them. CDR3 length equals 15 residues. Germline-derived CDR1 and CDR2 are MNHEY and SMNVEV (reference sequence). For the CDR3, the DNA is TGTGCCAGCAGTTTCAGCCGAGGGCTGGGAGATACGCAGTATTTT. This encodes CASSFSRGLGDTQYF.

This clone was seen a single time. The chain links TRBV9 to TRBJ2-5, with 7 bases fitting TRBD2. The CDR3 is made up of 14 amino acids. V was clipped by 4 bases and J by 2 bases; unmatched bases: 5. Germline CDR1 and CDR2: SGDLS and YYNGEE. DNA of the CDR3: TGTGCCAGCAGCACCTCGGGACTACAAGAGACCCAGTACTTC. Amino acids: CASSTSGLQETQYF.

The chain couples TRBV6-4 to TRBJ2-3; tentatively, D is TRBD2 (5 bases). CDR3 length: 15 amino acids. V lost 0 bases to trimming and J lost 5 bases, with 12 bases between them. From germline, CDR1 is MRHNA and CDR2 SNTAGT. The CDR3 coding sequence is TGTGCCAGCAGTGACTCGCGGGTTGTAGGAGATACGCAGTATTTT. Translated: CASSDSRVVGDTQYF.

This clone was recorded only once. V and J are TRBV19 and TRBJ2-7; D gene unclear. With 11 bases removed from V and 0 bases from J, the gap between germline ends came to 17 bases. Germline values: CDR1 LNHDA, CDR2 SQIVND (reference sequence). The CDR3 runs to 14 residues. CDR3 loop: CASKQRASSYEQYF. CDR3 in DNA: TGTGCCTCAAAGCAACGGGCCAGCTCCTACGAGCAGTACTTC.

In its sample, this clone was seen once. The V gene is TRBV18, the J gene TRBJ2-7; TRBD2 agrees at 7 bases. The CDR3 has 14 amino acids. The ends lost 3 bases at V and 7 bases at J; junction bases unmatched: 9. CDR1 KGHSH and CDR2 LQKENI come from the germline V gene. The CDR3 spells CASSPAPGEGEQYF. CDR3 bases: TGTGCCAGCTCACCTGCCCCGGGGGAGGGTGAGCAGTACTTC.

This chain links TRBV30 with TRBJ1-5; D ambiguous. The length of the CDR3 is 15 residues. Germline-derived CDR1 and CDR2 are GTSNPN and SVGIG (reference sequence). Deletions cut 0 bases from V and 2 bases from J, with 11 bases between. CDR3 in DNA: TGTGCCTGGAGTGTAGCGGGAGGAGGCAATCAGCCCCAGCATTTT. This translates into CAWSVAGGGNQPQHF.

The chain carries TRBV5-1 and TRBJ2-1, with D possibly matching TRBD2 (5 bases). The V gene lost 0 bases and the J gene lost 9 bases, with 10 bases spanning the gap. The germline CDR1 and CDR2 sequences are SGHRS and YFSETQ. The CDR3 covers 13 residues. The CDR3 DNA follows: TGCGCCAGCAGCTTGGGCTGGGAGACTGAGCAGTTCTTC. Protein sequence: CASSLGWETEQFF.

This clone showed up just a few times. The genes are TRBV14 and TRBJ2-3; 10 positions match TRBD1. V lost 4 bases and J lost 4; bases outside the gene matches: 5. CDR1 and CDR2 from the germline V gene are SGHDN and FVKESK. The CDR3 spans 15 residues. The CDR3 region has the DNA TGTGCCAGCAGCCCTACCGGGACAGGGGCAGATACGCAGTATTTT. This encodes CASSPTGTGADTQYF.

The chain employs TRBV5-1 and TRBJ2-1; 10 nucleotides match TRBD1. The length of the CDR3 is 15 residues. J was trimmed by 7 bases and V by 4 bases; bases with no gene match: 8. Germline values: CDR1 SGHRS, CDR2 YFSETQ. CDR3: CASSPLGQGENEQFF. CDR3 sequence (DNA): TGCGCCAGCAGCCCCCTCGGACAGGGGGAAAATGAGCAGTTCTTC.

The chain employs TRBV19 and TRBJ1-1, with a possible D match to TRBD1 (5 bases). CDR3 length equals 13 residues. Germline loops: CDR1 LNHDA, CDR2 SQIVND (reference sequence). The V end lost 3 bases, the J end lost 11 bases, and 16 bases lay between the germline ends. In DNA form, the CDR3 reads TGTGCCAGTAGTATTGGCCGGGAGGGGATGGCTTTCTTT. Translating it yields CASSIGREGMAFF.

Of note for this clone: The likely explanation is a read error, given a far larger clone one base away. V and J are TRBV4-1 and TRBJ1-1; D is unresolved. Germline CDR1 MGHRA, CDR2 YSYEKL. V shed 1 base and J shed 7 bases, with 16 bases lying between them. This CDR3 region has 15 residues. The CDR3 nucleotides read TGCGCCAGCAGCCAAGGTCTAGCGGGTAAGGATGAAGCTTTCTTT. The encoded protein is CASSQGLAGKDEAFF.

The chain recombines TRBV27 with TRBJ2-6, with D possibly TRBD2 on 5 matching bases. The germline gives CDR1 MNHEY, CDR2 SMNVEV (reference sequence). The V and J ends lost 4 bases and 1 base respectively, with 11 bases between them. CDR3 length: 16 amino acids. The CDR3 sequence is CASSSRGGSGANVLTF. The DNA for the CDR3 is TGTGCCAGCAGTTCAAGAGGAGGTTCTGGGGCCAACGTCCTGACTTTC.